The entry below describes one T cell receptor (beta chain). This sample was included in a study of cytomegalovirus exposure and HLA in healthy donors. PCR used 60 Vbeta primers and 13 Jbeta primers. Authors' processing steps: Unique TCR beta chains numbered approximately 80 million in a later analysis, with roughly 11 million shared. TCRdb keeps only in-frame clones here, not all; method: immunoSEQ multiplex PCR. Clone size and V and J calls were adopted from that table, with D and trimming inferred from the DNA. The sample lists fewer than 200,000 clones, roughly 73% occurring once. Germline CDR1 SGHDT, CDR2 YYEEEE. CDR3 length: 17 residues. V was pared by 1 base and J by 8 bases, with 21 bases between.

Sequencing was done on a sample of PBMCs. This sequence was found in a woman aged 30 to 39 in good health and CMV-seronegative. The rearrangement joins TRBV5-6 to TRBJ1-4; D is ambiguous. The CDR3 nucleotides read TGTGCCAGCAGCTTGATGATTGGATGGGAGGCGGGAGAAAAACTGTTTTTT. Protein product: CASSLMIGWEAGEKLFF.